This TCR beta chain was sequenced during a study of blood T cell repertoires in COVID-19. Study overall: Donors in the United States, Italy and Spain gave samples during acute or convalescent COVID-19.

This clone was seen a handful of times. The CDR3 loop spans 12 amino acids. Germline loops: CDR1 SGHDT, CDR2 YYEEEE. Trimming took 7 bases from V and 6 from J, leaving 13 bases between them. Some clones are missing from TCRdb's copy, which holds only in-frame ones; the method was immunoSEQ multiplex PCR. The sample holds approximately 360,000 clones; around 83% are singletons and the top ten take approximately 5%. The V and J genes are TRBV5-6 and TRBJ1-2, with D perhaps matching TRBD1 (6 bases). The sequence came from a woman aged 50 to 65 who had recovered from COVID-19. Specimen: PBMCs or T cells enriched from blood (not recorded which). CDR3 sequence: CASGTGINGYTF. The DNA for the CDR3 is TGTGCCAGCGGTACAGGGATTAATGGCTACACCTTC.